This T cell receptor beta chain was identified during a study of OX40 agonist ivuxolimab in advanced cancers. Notes on the study in general: Certain nonresponders additionally had low normalized T-cell clonal expansion.

For this clone: Its target is unknown.

TCRdb keeps only in-frame clones here, not all; method: immunoSEQ multiplex PCR. The sample lists about 21,000 clones, about 83% occurring once. Germline V gene data show CDR1 as LGHNA and CDR2 as YSLEER. V shed 0 bases and J shed 5 bases, with 16 bases lying between them. The CDR3 runs 16 residues. The sample consisted of CD4+ or CD8+ T cells sorted from blood, taken in a trial of the OX40 agonist ivuxolimab. The V gene is TRBV4-3, the J gene TRBJ1-1; possibly TRBD1 for D (5 bases). This receptor was identified in an adult with an advanced solid tumor such as melanoma, head and neck, liver or kidney cancer. CDR3 protein: CASSQEVQGPGTEAFF. CDR3 in DNA: TGCGCCAGCAGCCAAGAGGTCCAGGGCCCCGGGACTGAAGCTTTCTTT.